This T cell receptor beta chain was sequenced for a study of shared clonotypes between healthy human individuals. In the study overall: Used for every donor were three CD4 naive, three CD4 memory, two CD8 naive and one CD8 memory plate.

Produced via immunoSEQ multiplex PCR; TCRdb's table is partial and in-frame only. Among millions of clones, 85% to 95% were seen once, and the ten largest hold 0.1% to 0.15%. Regarding the study as a whole: Memory subsets generally showed smaller estimated richness than naive subsets did.

This clone was seen a single time. Its specificity is unknown. The sequenced sample consisted of naive CD4+ T cells sorted from blood. The subset denotes: CD45RA+ positively selected. This clonotype originated in a man aged 18 to 29 in good health.

The CDR3 here is CASSLRTGGDTQYF. The CDR3 coding sequence is TGTGCCAGCAGCTTACGTACAGGGGGGGATACGCAGTATTTT. The genes are TRBV7-2 and TRBJ2-3; 8 nucleotides agree with TRBD1. The CDR3 runs 14 residues. V lost 2 bases and J lost 6; bases outside the gene matches: 4. The germline gives CDR1 SGHTA, CDR2 FQGNSA.